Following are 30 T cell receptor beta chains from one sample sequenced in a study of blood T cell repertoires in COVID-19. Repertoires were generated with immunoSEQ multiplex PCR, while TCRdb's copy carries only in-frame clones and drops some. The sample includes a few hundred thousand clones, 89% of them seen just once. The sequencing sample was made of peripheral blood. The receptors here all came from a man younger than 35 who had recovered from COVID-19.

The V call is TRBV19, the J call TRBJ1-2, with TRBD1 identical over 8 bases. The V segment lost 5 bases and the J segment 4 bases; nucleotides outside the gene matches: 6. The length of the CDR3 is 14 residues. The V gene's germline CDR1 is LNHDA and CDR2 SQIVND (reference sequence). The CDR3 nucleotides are TGTGCCAGTAGTCCCGGACAGGGCCCCTATGGCTACACCTTC. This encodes CASSPGQGPYGYTF.

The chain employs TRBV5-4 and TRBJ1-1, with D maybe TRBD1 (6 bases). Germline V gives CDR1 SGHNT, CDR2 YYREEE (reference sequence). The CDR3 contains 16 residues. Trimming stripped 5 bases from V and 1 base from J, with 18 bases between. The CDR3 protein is CASRPGTSMRNTEAFF. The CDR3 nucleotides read TGTGCCAGCAGACCCGGGACAAGCATGCGGAACACTGAAGCTTTCTTT.

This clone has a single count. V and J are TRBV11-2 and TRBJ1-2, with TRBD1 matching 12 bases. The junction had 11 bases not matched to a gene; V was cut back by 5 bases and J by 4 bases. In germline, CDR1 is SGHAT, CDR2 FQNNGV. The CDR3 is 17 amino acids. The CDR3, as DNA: TGTGCCAGCAGCCCCGGGACAGGGGGCGCGTTTAGCTATGGCTACACCTTC. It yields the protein CASSPGTGGAFSYGYTF.

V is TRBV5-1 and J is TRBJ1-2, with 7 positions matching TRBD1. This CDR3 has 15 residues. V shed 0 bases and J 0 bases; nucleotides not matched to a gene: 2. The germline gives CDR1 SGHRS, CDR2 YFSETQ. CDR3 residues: CASSLEGATNYGYTF. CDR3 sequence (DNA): TGCGCCAGCAGCTTGGAGGGGGCTACTAACTATGGCTACACCTTC.

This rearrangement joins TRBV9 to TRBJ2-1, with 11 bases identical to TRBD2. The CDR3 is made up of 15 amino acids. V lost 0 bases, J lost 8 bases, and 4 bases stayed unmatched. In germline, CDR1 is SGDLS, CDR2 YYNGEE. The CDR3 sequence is CASSVGLAGIDEQFF. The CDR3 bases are TGTGCCAGCAGCGTAGGACTAGCGGGAATCGATGAGCAGTTCTTC.

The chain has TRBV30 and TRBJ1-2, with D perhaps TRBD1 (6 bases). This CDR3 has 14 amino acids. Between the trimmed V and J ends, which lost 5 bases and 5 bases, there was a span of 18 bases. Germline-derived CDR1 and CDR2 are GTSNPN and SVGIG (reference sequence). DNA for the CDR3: TGTGCCTGGTACCCCGAGGGGACATCGTATGGCTACACCTTC. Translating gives CAWYPEGTSYGYTF.

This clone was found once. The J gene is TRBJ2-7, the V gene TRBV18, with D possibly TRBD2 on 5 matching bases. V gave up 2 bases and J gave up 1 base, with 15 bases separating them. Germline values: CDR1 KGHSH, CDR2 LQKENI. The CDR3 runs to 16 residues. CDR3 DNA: TGTGCCAGCTCACCAATGGGCGGGCCCCTATCCTACGAGCAGTACTTC. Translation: CASSPMGGPLSYEQYF. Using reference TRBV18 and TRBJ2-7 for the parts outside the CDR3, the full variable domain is NAGVMQNPRHLVRRRGQEARLRCSPMKGHSHVYWYRQLPEEGLKFMVYLQKENIIDESGMPKERFSAEFPKEGPSILRIQQVVRGDSAAYFCASSPMGGPLSYEQYFGPGTRLTVT.

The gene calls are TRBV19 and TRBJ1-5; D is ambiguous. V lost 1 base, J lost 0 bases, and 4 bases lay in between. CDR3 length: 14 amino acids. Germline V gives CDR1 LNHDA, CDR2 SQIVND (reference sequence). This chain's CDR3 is CASSIAYSNQPQHF. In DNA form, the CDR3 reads TGTGCCAGTAGTATAGCCTATAGCAATCAGCCCCAGCATTTT.

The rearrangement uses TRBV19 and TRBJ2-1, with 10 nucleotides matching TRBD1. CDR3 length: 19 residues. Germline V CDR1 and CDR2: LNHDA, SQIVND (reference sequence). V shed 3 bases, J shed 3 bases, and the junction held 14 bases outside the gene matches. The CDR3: CASSIETKRTGGYYNEQFF. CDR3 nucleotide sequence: TGTGCCAGTAGTATCGAAACCAAGAGGACAGGGGGGTACTACAATGAGCAGTTCTTC.

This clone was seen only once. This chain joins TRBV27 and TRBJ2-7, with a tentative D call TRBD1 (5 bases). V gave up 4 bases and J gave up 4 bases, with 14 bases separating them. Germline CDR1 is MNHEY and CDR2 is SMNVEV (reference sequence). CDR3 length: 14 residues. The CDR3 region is CASSSGRMVYEQYF. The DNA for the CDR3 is TGTGCCAGCAGTTCAGGGCGTATGGTTTACGAGCAGTACTTC.

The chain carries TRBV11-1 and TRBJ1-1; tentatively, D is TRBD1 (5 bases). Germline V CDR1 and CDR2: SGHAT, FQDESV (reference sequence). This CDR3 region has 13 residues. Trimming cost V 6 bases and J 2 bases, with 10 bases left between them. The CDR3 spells CASSQGLNTEAFF. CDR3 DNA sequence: TGTGCCAGCAGTCAGGGTCTTAACACTGAAGCTTTCTTT.

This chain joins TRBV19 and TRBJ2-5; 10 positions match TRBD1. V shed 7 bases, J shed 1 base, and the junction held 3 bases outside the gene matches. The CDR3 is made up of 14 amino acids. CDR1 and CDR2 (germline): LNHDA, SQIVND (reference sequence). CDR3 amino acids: CASKRTGGQETQYF. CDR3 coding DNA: TGTGCCAGTAAACGGACAGGGGGCCAAGAGACCCAGTACTTC.

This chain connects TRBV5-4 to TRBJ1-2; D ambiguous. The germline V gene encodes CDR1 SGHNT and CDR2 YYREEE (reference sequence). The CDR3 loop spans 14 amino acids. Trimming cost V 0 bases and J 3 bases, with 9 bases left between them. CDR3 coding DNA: TGTGCCAGCAGCTTGGCGCAGGTAGACTATGGCTACACCTTC. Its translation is CASSLAQVDYGYTF.

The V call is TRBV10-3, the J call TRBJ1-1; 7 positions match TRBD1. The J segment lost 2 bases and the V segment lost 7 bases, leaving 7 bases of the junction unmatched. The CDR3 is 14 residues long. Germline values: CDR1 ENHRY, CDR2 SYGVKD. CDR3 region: CAITDGTANTEAFF. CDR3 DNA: TGTGCCATCACCGACGGGACAGCCAACACTGAAGCTTTCTTT.

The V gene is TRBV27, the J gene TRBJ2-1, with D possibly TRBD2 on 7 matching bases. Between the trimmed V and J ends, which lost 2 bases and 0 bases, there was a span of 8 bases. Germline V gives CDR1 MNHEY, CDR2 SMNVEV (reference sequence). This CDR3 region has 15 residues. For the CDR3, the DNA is TGTGCCAGCAGTTTAGCGGGGGCCTCCTACAATGAGCAGTTCTTC. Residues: CASSLAGASYNEQFF.

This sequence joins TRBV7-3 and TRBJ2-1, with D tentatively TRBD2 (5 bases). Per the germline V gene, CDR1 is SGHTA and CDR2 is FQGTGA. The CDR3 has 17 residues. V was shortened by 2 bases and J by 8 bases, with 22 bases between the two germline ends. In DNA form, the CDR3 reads TGTGCCAGCAGCTTAGGTTCCGGGCTTCAAAACGGGGATGAGCAGTTCTTC. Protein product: CASSLGSGLQNGDEQFF.

The CDR3 DNA sequence: TGTGCCAGCAGCTTTGACGGGACTAACTATGGCTACACCTTC. This encodes CASSFDGTNYGYTF. The rearrangement uses TRBV5-4 and TRBJ1-2; D remains unclear. From germline, CDR1 is SGHNT and CDR2 YYREEE (reference sequence). V was cut by 2 bases and J by 0 bases, with 8 bases left in between. There are 14 residues in the CDR3.

The CDR3, as DNA: TGCGCCAGCAGCGGGGGGACAGAGTTAAACACTGAAGCTTTCTTT. This gives the protein CASSGGTELNTEAFF. The chain employs TRBV5-1 and TRBJ1-1; TRBD1 matches 7 bases. The V gene end was trimmed by 4 bases and the J gene end by 2 bases; junction bases not matched to a gene: 8. Germline V gene sequence: CDR1 SGHRS, CDR2 YFSETQ. This CDR3 contains 15 residues. Based on the CDR3 plus reference TRBV5-1 and TRBJ1-1, the full variable domain is KAGVTQTPRYLIKTRGQQVTLSCSPISGHRSVSWYQQTPGQGLQFLFEYFSETQRNKGNFPGRFSGRQFSNSRSEMNVSTLELGDSALYLCASSGGTELNTEAFFGQGTRLTVV.

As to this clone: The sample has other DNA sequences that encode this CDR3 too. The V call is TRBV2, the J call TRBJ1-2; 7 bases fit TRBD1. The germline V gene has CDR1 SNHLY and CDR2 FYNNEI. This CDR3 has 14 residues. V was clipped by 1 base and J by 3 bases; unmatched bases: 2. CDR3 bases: TGTGCCAGCAGTGAAGGGACAGGCTACTATGGCTACACCTTC. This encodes CASSEGTGYYGYTF. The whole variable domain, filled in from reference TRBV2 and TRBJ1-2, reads EPEVTQTPSHQVTQMGQEVILRCVPISNHLYFYWYRQILGQKVEFLVSFYNNEISEKSEIFDDQFSVERPDGSNFTLKIRSTKLEDSAMYFCASSEGTGYYGYTFGSGTRLTVV.

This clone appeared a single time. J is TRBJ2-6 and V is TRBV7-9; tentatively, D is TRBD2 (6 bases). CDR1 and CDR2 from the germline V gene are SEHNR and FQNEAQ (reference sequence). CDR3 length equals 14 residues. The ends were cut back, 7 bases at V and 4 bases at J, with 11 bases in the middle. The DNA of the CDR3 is TGTGCCAGCACCCAGGGAGGCGGGGCCAACGTCCTGACTTTC. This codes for CASTQGGGANVLTF.

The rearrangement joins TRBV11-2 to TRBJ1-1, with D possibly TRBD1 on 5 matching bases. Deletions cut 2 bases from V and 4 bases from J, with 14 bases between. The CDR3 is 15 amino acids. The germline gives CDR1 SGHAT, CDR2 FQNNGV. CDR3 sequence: CASSLRGGFSTEAFF. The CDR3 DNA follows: TGTGCCAGCAGCTTACGCGGGGGATTTAGCACTGAAGCTTTCTTT.

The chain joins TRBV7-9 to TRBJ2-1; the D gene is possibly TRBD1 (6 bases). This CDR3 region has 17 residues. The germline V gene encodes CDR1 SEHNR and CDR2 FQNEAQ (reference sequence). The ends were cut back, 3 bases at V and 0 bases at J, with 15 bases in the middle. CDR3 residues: CASSFPSQGPSYNEQFF. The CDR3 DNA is TGTGCCAGCAGCTTCCCTAGTCAGGGGCCCTCCTACAATGAGCAGTTCTTC.

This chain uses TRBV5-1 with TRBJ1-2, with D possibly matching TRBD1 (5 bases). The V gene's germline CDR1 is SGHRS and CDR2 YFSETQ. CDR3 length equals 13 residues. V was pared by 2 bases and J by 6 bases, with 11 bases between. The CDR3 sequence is CASSFGRVDGYTF. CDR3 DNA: TGCGCCAGCAGCTTTGGCAGGGTGGATGGCTACACCTTC.

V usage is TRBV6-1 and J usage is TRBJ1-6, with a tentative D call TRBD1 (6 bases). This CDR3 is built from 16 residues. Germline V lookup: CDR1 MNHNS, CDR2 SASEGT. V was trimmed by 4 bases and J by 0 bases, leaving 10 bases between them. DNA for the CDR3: TGTGCCAGCAGTGCCCGGGACACCTCCTATAATTCACCCCTCCACTTT. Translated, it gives CASSARDTSYNSPLHF.

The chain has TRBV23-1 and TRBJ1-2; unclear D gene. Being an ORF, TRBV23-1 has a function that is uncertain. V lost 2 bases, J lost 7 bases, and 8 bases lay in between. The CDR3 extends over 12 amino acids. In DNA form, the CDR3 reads TGCGCCAGCAGTCAAATCGGGTTTGGCTACACCTTC. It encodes CASSQIGFGYTF.

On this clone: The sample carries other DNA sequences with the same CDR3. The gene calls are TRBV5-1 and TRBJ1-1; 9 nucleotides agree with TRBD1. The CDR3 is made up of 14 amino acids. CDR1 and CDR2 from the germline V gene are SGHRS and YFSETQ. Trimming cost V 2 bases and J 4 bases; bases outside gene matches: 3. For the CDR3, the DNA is TGCGCCAGCAGCTTAACAGGGGGCGGCACTGAAGCTTTCTTT. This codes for CASSLTGGGTEAFF.

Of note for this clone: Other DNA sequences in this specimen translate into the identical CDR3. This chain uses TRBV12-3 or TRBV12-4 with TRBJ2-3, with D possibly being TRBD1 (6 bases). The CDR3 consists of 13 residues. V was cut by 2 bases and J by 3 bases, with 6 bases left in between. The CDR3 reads CASSLTGTDTQYF. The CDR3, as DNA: TGTGCCAGCAGTTTAACAGGGACAGATACGCAGTATTTT.

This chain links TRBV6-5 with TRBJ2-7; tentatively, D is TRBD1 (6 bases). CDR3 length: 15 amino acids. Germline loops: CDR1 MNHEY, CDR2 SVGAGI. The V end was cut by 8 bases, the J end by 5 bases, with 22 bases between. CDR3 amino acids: CASRTTGFPSDEQYF. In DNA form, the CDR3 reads TGTGCCAGCCGGACAACAGGGTTCCCTTCGGACGAGCAGTACTTC.

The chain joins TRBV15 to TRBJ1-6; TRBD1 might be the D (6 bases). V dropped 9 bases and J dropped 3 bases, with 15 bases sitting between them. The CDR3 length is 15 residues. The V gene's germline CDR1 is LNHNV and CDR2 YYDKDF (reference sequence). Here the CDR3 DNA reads TGTGCCACGCGAGAAAGGGACATCTATAATTCACCCCTCCACTTT. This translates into CATRERDIYNSPLHF.

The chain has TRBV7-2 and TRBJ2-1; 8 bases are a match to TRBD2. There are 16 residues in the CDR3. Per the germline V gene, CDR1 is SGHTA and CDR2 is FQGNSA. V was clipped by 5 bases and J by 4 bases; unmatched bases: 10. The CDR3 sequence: CASSPGTSLMYNEQFF. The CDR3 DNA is TGTGCCAGCAGCCCCGGGACTAGTTTGATGTACAATGAGCAGTTCTTC.